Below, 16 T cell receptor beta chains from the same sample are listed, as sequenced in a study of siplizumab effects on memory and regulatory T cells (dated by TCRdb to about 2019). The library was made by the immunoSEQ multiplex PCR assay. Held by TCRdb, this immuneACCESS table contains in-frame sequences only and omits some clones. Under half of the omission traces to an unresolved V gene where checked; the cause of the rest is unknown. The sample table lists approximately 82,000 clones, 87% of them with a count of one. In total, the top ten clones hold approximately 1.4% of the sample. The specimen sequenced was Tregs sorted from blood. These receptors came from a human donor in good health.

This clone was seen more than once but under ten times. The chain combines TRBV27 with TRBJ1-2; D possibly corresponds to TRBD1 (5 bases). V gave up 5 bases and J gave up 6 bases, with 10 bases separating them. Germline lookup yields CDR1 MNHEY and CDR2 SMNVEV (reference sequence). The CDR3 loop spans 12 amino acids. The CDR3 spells CASSDSFDGYTF. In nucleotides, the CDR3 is TGTGCCAGCAGTGACAGCTTTGATGGCTACACCTTC.

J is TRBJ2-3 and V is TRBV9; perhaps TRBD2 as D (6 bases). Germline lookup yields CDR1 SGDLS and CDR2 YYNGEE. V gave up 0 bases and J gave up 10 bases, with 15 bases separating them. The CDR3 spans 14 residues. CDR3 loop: CASSVGGKEGAQYF. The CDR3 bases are TGTGCCAGCAGCGTAGGTGGCAAGGAGGGAGCGCAGTATTTT. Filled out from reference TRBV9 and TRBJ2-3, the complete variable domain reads DSGVTQTPKHLITATGQRVTLRCSPRSGDLSVYWYQQSLDQGLQFLIQYYNGEERAKGNILERFSAQQFPDLHSELNLSSLELGDSALYFCASSVGGKEGAQYFGPGTRLTVL.

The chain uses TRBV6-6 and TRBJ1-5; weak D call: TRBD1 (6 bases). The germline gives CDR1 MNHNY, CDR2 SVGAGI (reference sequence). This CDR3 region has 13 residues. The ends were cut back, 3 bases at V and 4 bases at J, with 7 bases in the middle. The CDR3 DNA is TGTGCCAGCAGTTATACAGGGAATCAGCCCCAGCATTTT. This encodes CASSYTGNQPQHF.

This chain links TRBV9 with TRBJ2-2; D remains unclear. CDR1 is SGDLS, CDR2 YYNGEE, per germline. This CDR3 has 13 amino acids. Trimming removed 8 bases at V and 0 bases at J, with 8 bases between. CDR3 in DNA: TGTGCCAGTTTTAATACGAACACCGGGGAGCTGTTTTTT. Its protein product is CASFNTNTGELFF. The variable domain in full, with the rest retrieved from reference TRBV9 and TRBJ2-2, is DSGVTQTPKHLITATGQRVTLRCSPRSGDLSVYWYQQSLDQGLQFLIQYYNGEERAKGNILERFSAQQFPDLHSELNLSSLELGDSALYFCASFNTNTGELFFGEGSRLTVL.

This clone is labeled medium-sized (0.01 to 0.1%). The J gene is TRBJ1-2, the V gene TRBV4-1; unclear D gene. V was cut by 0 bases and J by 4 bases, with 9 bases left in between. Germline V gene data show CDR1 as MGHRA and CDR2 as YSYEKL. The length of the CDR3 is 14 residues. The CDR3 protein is CASSQDNWGYGYTF. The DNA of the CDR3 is TGCGCCAGCAGCCAAGATAATTGGGGCTATGGCTACACCTTC.

CDR3 nucleotide sequence: TGTGCCAGTAGTCTTTTGCCGGGACAGGCCCTCCGGGGGGCCAACGTCCTGACTTTC. This gives the protein CASSLLPGQALRGANVLTF. The gene calls are TRBV19 and TRBJ2-6, with 8 bases that match TRBD1. The CDR3 extends over 19 amino acids. The germline CDR1 and CDR2 sequences are LNHDA and SQIVND (reference sequence). V trimming: 5 bases; J trimming: 4 bases; junction bases outside the gene matches: 16. The entire variable domain, with the rest obtained from reference TRBV19 and TRBJ2-6, is as follows: DGGITQSPKYLFRKEGQNVTLSCEQNLNHDAMYWYRQDPGQGLRLIYYSQIVNDFQKGDIAEGYSVSREKKESFPLTVTSAQKNPTAFYLCASSLLPGQALRGANVLTFGAGSRLTVL.

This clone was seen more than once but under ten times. The CDR3 spells CASSRDYSNEQFF. The CDR3 DNA is TGCGCCAGCAGTCGGGACTACTCCAATGAGCAGTTCTTC. The gene calls are TRBV10-1 and TRBJ2-1; 7 bases are a match to TRBD2. Germline trimming cut 5 bases from V and 6 bases from J; bases unmatched to any gene: 4. This CDR3 has 13 amino acids. Germline lookup yields CDR1 WNHNN and CDR2 SYGVQD (reference sequence).

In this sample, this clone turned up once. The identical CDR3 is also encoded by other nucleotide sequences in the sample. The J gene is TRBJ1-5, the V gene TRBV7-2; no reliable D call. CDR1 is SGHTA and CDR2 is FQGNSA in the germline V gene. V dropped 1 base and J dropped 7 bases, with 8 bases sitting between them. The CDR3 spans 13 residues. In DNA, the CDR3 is TGTGCCAGCAGCTTAGTGGAGGGACAGCCCCAGCATTTT. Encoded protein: CASSLVEGQPQHF. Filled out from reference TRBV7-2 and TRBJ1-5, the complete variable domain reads GAGVSQSPSNKVTEKGKDVELRCDPISGHTALYWYRQSLGQGLEFLIYFQGNSAPDKSGLPSDRFSAERTGGSVSTLTIQRTQQEDSAVYLCASSLVEGQPQHFGDGTRLSIL.

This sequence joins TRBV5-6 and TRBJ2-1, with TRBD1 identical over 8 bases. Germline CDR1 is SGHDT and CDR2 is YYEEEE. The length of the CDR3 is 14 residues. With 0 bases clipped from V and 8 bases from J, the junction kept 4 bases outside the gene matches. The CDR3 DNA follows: TGTGCCAGCAGCTTGGGACAGGGGCCTTATGAGCAGTTCTTC. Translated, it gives CASSLGQGPYEQFF.

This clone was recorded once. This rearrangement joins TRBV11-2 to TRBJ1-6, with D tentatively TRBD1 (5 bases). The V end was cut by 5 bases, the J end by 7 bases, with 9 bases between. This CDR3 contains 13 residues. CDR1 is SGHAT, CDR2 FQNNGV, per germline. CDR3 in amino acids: CASSRQQNSPLHF. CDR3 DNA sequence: TGTGCCAGCAGCAGACAGCAGAATTCACCCCTCCACTTT.

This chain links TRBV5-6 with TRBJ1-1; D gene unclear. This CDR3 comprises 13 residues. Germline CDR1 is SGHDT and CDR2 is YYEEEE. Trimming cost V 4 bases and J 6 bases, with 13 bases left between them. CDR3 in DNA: TGTGCCAGCAGCCGTTTTCGAGGGCCTGAAGCTTTCTTT. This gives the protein CASSRFRGPEAFF.

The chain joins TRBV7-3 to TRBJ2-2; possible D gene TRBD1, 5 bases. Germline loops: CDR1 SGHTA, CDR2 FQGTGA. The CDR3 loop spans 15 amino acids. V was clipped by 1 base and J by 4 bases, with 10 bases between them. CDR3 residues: CASSLIGVGTGELFF. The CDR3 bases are TGTGCCAGCAGCTTAATAGGGGTCGGCACCGGGGAGCTGTTTTTT.

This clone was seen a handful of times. The CDR3 bases are TGTGCCAGCTCATCGGGGGACACTGAAGCTTTCTTT. Residues: CASSSGDTEAFF. The V gene is TRBV4-2, the J gene TRBJ1-1; tentative D call: TRBD1 (5 bases). From germline, CDR1 is LGHNA and CDR2 YNFKEQ. The CDR3 has 12 residues. Trimming cost V 8 bases and J 3 bases, with 10 bases left between them.

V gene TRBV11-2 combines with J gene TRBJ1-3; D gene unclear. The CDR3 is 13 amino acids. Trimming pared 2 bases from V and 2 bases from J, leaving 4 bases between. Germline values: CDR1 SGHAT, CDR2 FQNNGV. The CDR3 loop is CASSLIAGNTIYF. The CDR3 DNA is TGTGCCAGCAGCTTAATAGCTGGAAACACCATATATTTT. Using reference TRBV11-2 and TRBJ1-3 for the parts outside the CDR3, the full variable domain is EAGVAQSPRYKIIEKRQSVAFWCNPISGHATLYWYQQILGQGPKLLIQFQNNGVVDDSQLPKDRFSAERLKGVDSTLKIQPAKLEDSAVYLCASSLIAGNTIYFGEGSWLTVV.

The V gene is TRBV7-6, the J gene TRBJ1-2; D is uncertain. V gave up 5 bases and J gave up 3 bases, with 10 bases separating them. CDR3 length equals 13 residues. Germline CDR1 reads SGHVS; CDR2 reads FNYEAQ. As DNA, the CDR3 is TGTGCCAGCAGCCCGACCGAGGACTATGGCTACACCTTC. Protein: CASSPTEDYGYTF.

The CDR3 protein is CSVVGQGGGEQYF. CDR3 DNA: TGCAGCGTTGTGGGACAGGGAGGGGGTGAGCAGTACTTC. The V and J genes are TRBV29-1 and TRBJ2-7, with 9 bases fitting TRBD1. From germline, CDR1 is SQVTM and CDR2 ANQGSEA. The CDR3 loop spans 13 amino acids. V shed 4 bases, J shed 7 bases, and the junction held 8 bases outside the gene matches.